Included here is one TCR beta chain sequence, with context. Which antigen it targets is not known. Base qualities are not at hand, and no much larger clone is one base apart. The data originate from a study of shared clonotypes between healthy human individuals (dated by TCRdb to between 2020 and 2021). Notes on the research overall: A few men and a couple of women, aged 18 to 49 years, made up the cohort. For each donor, CD4 naive and CD4 memory were each given three plates, CD8 naive was given two plates, and CD8 memory was given one plate. Blood TCR repertoires of roughly five healthy adults were deeply sequenced to estimate repertoire size and the extent of clonotype sharing between individuals. Libraries were prepared and TCR repertoires were sequenced by different laboratories using diverse techniques, in order to increase sequencing depth and limit assay-specific biases. Per donor, leukapheresis produced somewhere between about 0.9 and 9.5 billion PBMCs.

Donors were healthy HIV-negative adults with no recently reported acute infections or vaccinations. All donors were Caucasian adults living in Nashville, Tennessee, USA. Magnetic negative selection was used to enrich CD4+ T cells, after which naive cells were positively selected on CD45RA and the negative fraction became the memory subset. After blood collection by leukapheresis, PBMCs were isolated using Ficoll-Histopaque density gradient centrifugation and then cryopreserved in the vapor phase of liquid nitrogen. Analytical flow cytometry was used to check the purity and quantity of each magnetically sorted T cell population. Each sorted fraction had its genomic DNA isolated and then quantified by UV absorbance on a Nanodrop 2000c. Using the deep immunoSEQ assay, TCR CDR3 regions were amplified from genomic DNA by multiplex PCR. Extracted genomic DNA from each cell subset was distributed evenly across all wells of several immunoSEQ 96-well plates, and each plate was treated as a replicate. For sorted subsets, each replicate PCR was loaded with roughly 0.2 ug genomic DNA, equivalent to approximately 27,000 T cell genomes. Purified libraries were measured with a Qubit 3.0 fluorometer, size-checked on a Bioanalyzer 2100, and measured again with the KAPA Library Quantification kit. Every immunoSEQ 96-well plate was sequenced on a dedicated single-read 150-cycle Illumina NextSeq 550 flow cell. The authors' analysis ran thus. The immunoSEQ output contained only junctional sequences without quality scores, so filtering could not match that applied to full-length reads. To assign V/J genes and CDR3, sequences were annotated against IMGT germline references using PyIR, a Python wrapper for IgBLAST v1.9. Reads were filtered out if the reads had weak V/J assignments (E-value above 1e-6), no CDR3, stop codons, out-of-frame junctions, or ambiguous translated residues. A V3J clonotype was defined by an identical inferred V gene, J gene, and CDR3 amino acid sequence. Percentage overlap between repertoires was calculated by dividing the number of shared unique clonotypes by the size of the smaller repertoire. RTK rarefaction, the Chao1 estimator, and Recon v2.1 estimates of unobserved clonotypes were used to assess repertoire richness. Generation probabilities for all TCRbeta clonotypes obtained by the gDNA method from a handful of donors were computed using OLGA. Drawn from immuneACCESS, this table holds only the in-frame rearrangements with V and J called that TCRdb kept. Clones are partly lost; checked studies trace under half to an unresolved V gene and leave the rest unexplained. V, J and clone size are those of that table, while D and trimming were read from the DNA. This sample has 2,500,000 or so clones in its table, and around nine tenths of those were observed once. Over 0.12% of the sample comes from the top ten.

The CDR3, cysteine through phenylalanine, is 11 amino acids long. Just CDR3 DNA is preserved here, 33 bases in frame from base 1. CDR1 MNHNS and CDR2 SASEGT were looked up in the germline V gene. The junction carries 1 base between V and J, which are trimmed by 2 bases and 2 bases respectively. Findings and caveats that apply to the study as a whole: Incomplete sequencing was indicated by rarefaction of sorted-subset datasets, despite the large sequencing depth. When a handful of donors were compared, the shared fraction of clonotypes was about 5% for naive CD4, 3% to 4% for naive CD8, 2.3% for memory CD4, and 0.35% to 0.4% for memory CD8. Clonotypes shared by all four sorted-subset donors showed higher generation probabilities than non-shared clonotypes. The genetic and exposure-history diversity represented was limited by the small number of donors. Based on pairwise subsampling, the degree of clonotype sharing among donors was expected to be affected by sequencing depth. Sampling was restricted to blood, and TCR repertoires in tissues likely differ from the TCR repertoires found in blood. Naive subsets generally had larger estimated clonotype richness than memory subsets.

This sequence uses TRBV6-1 and TRBJ2-7, with no reliable assignment of the D segment. This clonotype was sampled from a man between 18 and 29 years old in good health. The specimen was naive CD4+ T cells sorted from blood. Interpreted using the paper, the cell subset or site label stands for: CD45RA+ positively selected. The DNA sequence is TGTGCCAGCAGTGAAACCTACGAGCAGTACTTC. Its amino acids are CASSETYEQYF.